This record looks at one T cell receptor (beta chain) sequence and its context. Sequencing used immunoSEQ multiplex PCR; TCRdb keeps in-frame clones, though not all of them. This sample has 270,000 or so clones; roughly 86% occur once, and the top ten carry over 8%. This entry is derived from a study of blood T cell repertoires in COVID-19. Across the study: PBMCs, B-cell-depleted T cells, or T cells were the source of the cDNA or gDNA that made up the material.

The sample consisted of peripheral blood. This TCR derives from a man between 35 and 55 years old with active or convalescent COVID-19.

Here the CDR3 reads CASSLGSGGNTDTQYF. CDR3 nucleotides: TGTGCCAGCAGCCTGGGAAGCGGGGGGAATACAGATACGCAGTATTTT. This chain uses TRBV3-1 (or the pseudogene TRBV3-2) with TRBJ2-3, with 9 bases identical to TRBD2. V shed 4 bases and J 3 bases; nucleotides not matched to a gene: 8. CDR1 is LGHDT and CDR2 is YNNKEL in the germline V gene (reference sequence). The CDR3 loop spans 16 amino acids.